This T cell receptor (beta chain) was documented in a study of kidney transplant recipient with SARS-CoV-2 infection. The CDR3 length is 17 residues. In this sample, this clonotype turned up many times. TCRdb re-analysed the reads in MiXCR, keeping a single row per CDR3 protein. This sample has some 220,000 distinct CDR3 sequences, with about 28% found just once. This TCR derives from a male patient aged 25-45 years who had COVID-19 and was a kidney transplant recipient. Some T cells may be graft donor cells. The specimen was a blood sample, collected at baseline and around day 110 from a kidney transplant recipient. J is TRBJ2-3 and V is TRBV21-1. TRBV21-1 is listed as a pseudogene. CDR3 region: CASSSVIATVMQDTQYF. For the CDR3, the DNA is TGTGCCAGCAGTTCGGTAATAGCTACAGTCATGCAAGATACGCAGTATTTT.